This T cell receptor (beta chain) was found in a study of beta chain features in type 1 diabetes (dated 2018 in TCRdb). Study-wide context: No differences in mean age, gender distribution, total cell number or subset yield were found between patients and healthy donors. The study compared TCRB repertoires of sorted circulating CD4+ T cell subsets between recently diagnosed type 1 diabetes patients and matched healthy donors. Whereas all 30 or so donors provided naive and central memory subsets, regulatory and stem cell-like memory subsets were isolated from just 8 patients and roughly 8 healthy donors. A total of approximately 110,000,000 sorted cells were examined across all samples, and a strong correlation was observed between cell number per subset and RNA yield.

What the study reported, not specific to this receptor: At VDJ recombination sites, patients with type 1 diabetes made fewer insertions and deleted more nucleotides, a pattern implying thymic rearrangement abnormalities. Because the HLA sub-analyses included only small numbers of individuals, any influence of HLA type on TCRB rearrangement was left unresolved. Type 1 diabetes patients showed a moderate but significant shortening of TCRB CDR3 length in all four CD4+ subsets. Because cDNA rather than genomic DNA was sequenced, highly expressing activated cells could have been over-represented, although no difference in activation and CD3 levels was found between groups. Shorter templates might be favored by PCR, yet because patient and control samples were amplified and corrected together, any such skew would affect both groups equally. Naive, central memory and regulatory TCRB repertoires appeared to be more alike among patients than among healthy donors.

The CDR3 measures 15 amino acids from cysteine to phenylalanine. Only the CDR3 DNA is retained, 45 bases long and in frame from the first base. The V end gives up 6 bases and the J end 2 bases, leaving 3 bases in the junction not matched to a gene. CDR1 and CDR2 are read off the germline V gene as SNHLY and FYNNEI. The entire isolated RNA was reverse transcribed using the High Capacity cDNA Reverse Transcription Kit, and thus expressed TCRB transcripts were sequenced. Deep immunoSEQ sequencing was performed on naive, central memory and regulatory T cell samples, with an average of around 3.4 million total reads per sample. Sorted cells were lysed in RLT buffer, and RNA was extracted using DNase-treated RNeasy Micro or Mini kits according to cell number. To prevent cross-contamination, each cell subset was processed individually, whereas patient and healthy donor samples were processed jointly. TCRB sequences were amplified from cDNA with the immunoSEQ multiplex PCR, producing 87-bp fragments spanning the CDR3 region. Sequencing of the amplicons was performed on the Illumina HiSeq platform. Per the authors' processing: PCR bias was computationally corrected using synthetic template baselines, reads within Hamming distance 2 were collapsed, and singletons that could not be merged were discarded. Reads were aligned against IMGT so that V, D and J genes, CDR3 length and insertions or deletions at six rearrangement sites could be assigned. Within each subset, clonotype counts were normalized to sorted cell number, after which true diversity and Gini coefficients were computed with the tcR R package. The overlap coefficient, calculated on TCRB nucleotide sequences, was used to measure repertoire sharing. Out-of-frame TCRB sequences from naive cells were analyzed as a proxy for the pre-selection repertoire. What TCRdb holds here is the immuneACCESS table cut down to in-frame rearrangements. Part of the clones is not present; checked against another copy, under half of the missing clones reflect an unresolved V gene, and the others are unexplained. The DNA gave D and trimming, while V, J and clone size come from that table. Within this sample are more than 350,000 clones, with roughly 11% of them counted one time only. The ten largest clones add up to 0.04% to 0.05% of the sample.

Each donor gave one peripheral blood draw, roughly 0.11 L on average, collected into heparinised tubes. Naive, central memory, regulatory and stem cell-like memory CD4+ T cells were sorted on a BD FACSAria II using a panel including CD45RO, CCR7, CD25, CD127, CD95 and CD27. A purity above 95% was achieved for all sorted populations. PBMCs were isolated immediately by Lymphoprep density gradient centrifugation and stained directly without culture. To minimize batch effects, samples were stained and sorted in pairs, one healthy donor with one patient per experiment. This clone was counted a few times. The target of this receptor is not known. No base quality information exists; no much larger clone differs at one position.

The rearrangement joined TRBV2 to TRBJ2-6; TRBD1 fits 8 bases in the junction. This TCR was recovered from a woman in her late teens or twenties in good health. Sequencing input: naive CD4+ T cells from blood. The intended sense of this specimen's cell subset or site label: true naive CD4+ T cells. Here the CDR3 is given as CASREQGAGANVLTF. Read as DNA, the sequence is TGTGCCAGCAGAGAACAGGGGGCTGGGGCCAACGTCCTGACTTTC.